One and the same sample provided the 19 T cell receptor beta chains below, sequenced in a study of cytomegalovirus exposure and HLA in healthy donors (dated by TCRdb to about 2017). The library came from the immunoSEQ multiplex PCR assay. For the multiplex PCR, a mixture combining 60 forward primers for TCR Vbeta segments and 13 reverse primers for TCR Jbeta segments was used. As stored in TCRdb, this immuneACCESS dataset retains in-frame rearrangements with V and J assigned. A fraction of the clones does not appear; measured against another copy, unresolved V genes explain less than half of the discrepancy, and the remainder lacks a known reason. Present in this sample are about 130,000 clones, 70% to 85% of which were seen just once. Of the sample, approximately 7% falls within the top ten clones. The specimen was PBMCs. These receptors were taken from a man in his forties in good health and CMV-seropositive.

This chain uses TRBV7-8 with TRBJ2-7; no clear D gene. Per the germline V gene, CDR1 is SGHVS and CDR2 is FQNEAQ. The CDR3 spans 14 residues. V was shortened by 1 base and J by 5 bases, with 12 bases between the two germline ends. CDR3 sequence (DNA): TGTGCCAGCAGCTTAGGACGCGGCAACCACGAGCAGTACTTC. This translates into CASSLGRGNHEQYF.

V usage is TRBV5-4 and J usage is TRBJ2-7; D may be TRBD2 (5 bases). The germline V and J ends were trimmed by 0 bases and 2 bases, with 9 bases remaining between them. The length of the CDR3 is 14 residues. Germline-derived CDR1 and CDR2 are SGHNT and YYREEE (reference sequence). This CDR3 reads CASSLVGEAYEQYF. The CDR3 DNA reads as TGTGCCAGCAGCTTGGTGGGAGAGGCCTACGAGCAGTACTTC.

This clone was seen only once. The V and J genes are TRBV5-1 and TRBJ2-1; D is unclear. This CDR3 region has 14 residues. V was clipped by 0 bases and J by 8 bases, with 12 bases between them. CDR1 and CDR2 from the germline V gene are SGHRS and YFSETQ. CDR3 loop: CASSLAGGVHEQFF. CDR3 DNA: TGCGCCAGCAGCTTGGCCGGCGGCGTCCATGAGCAGTTCTTC.

J is TRBJ2-7 and V is TRBV19, with 11 bases identical to TRBD1. The CDR3 has 15 amino acids. Germline lookup yields CDR1 LNHDA and CDR2 SQIVND (reference sequence). V trimming: 6 bases; J trimming: 5 bases; junction bases outside the gene matches: 9. CDR3 protein: CASSLWTGGMDEQYF. In nucleotides, the CDR3 is TGTGCCAGTAGCTTGTGGACAGGGGGCATGGACGAGCAGTACTTC.

The chain joins TRBV2 to TRBJ2-2; 10 nucleotides line up with TRBD1. Per the germline V gene, CDR1 is SNHLY and CDR2 is FYNNEI. The CDR3 runs to 16 residues. V lost 6 bases and J lost 5; bases outside the gene matches: 9. The CDR3 nucleotides are TGTGCCAGCAGAGACAGGGGGCTCTTGGGGACCGGGGAGCTGTTTTTT. This translates into CASRDRGLLGTGELFF.

The rearrangement links TRBV30 to TRBJ1-2; no clear D. Trimming shortened V by 0 bases and J by 1 base, and 6 bases separated the two germline ends. Looked up from germline, CDR1 is GTSNPN and CDR2 is SVGIG (reference sequence). The CDR3 sequence is 13 residues long. The CDR3 loop reads CAWSVQVNYGYTF. The CDR3 region has the DNA TGTGCCTGGAGTGTACAAGTTAACTATGGCTACACCTTC. The variable domain in full, with the rest retrieved from reference TRBV30 and TRBJ1-2, is SQTIHQWPATLVQPVGSPLSLECTVEGTSNPNLYWYRQAAGRGLQLLFYSVGIGQISSEVPQNLSASRPQDRQFILSSKKLLLSDSGFYLCAWSVQVNYGYTFGSGTRLTVV.

The gene calls are TRBV5-1 and TRBJ2-3; 9 positions agree with TRBD2. J lost 0 bases, V lost 3 bases, and 8 bases had no gene match. The CDR3 length is 17 residues. CDR1 is SGHRS, CDR2 YFSETQ, per germline. In DNA, the CDR3 is TGCGCCAGCAGCTGGCCGGTGCTAGCGGGGAGCACAGATACGCAGTATTTT. Residues: CASSWPVLAGSTDTQYF.

The chain links TRBV11-2 to TRBJ2-3, with a weak D call TRBD1 (5 bases). CDR1 SGHAT and CDR2 FQNNGV come from the germline V gene. V was pared by 4 bases and J by 6 bases, with 20 bases between. The CDR3 consists of 16 residues. CDR3 loop: CASSWRPSGPDDTQYF. Written as DNA, the CDR3 is TGTGCCAGCAGCTGGCGCCCTTCAGGGCCAGACGATACGCAGTATTTT.

The chain is built from TRBV18 and TRBJ2-7, with D maybe TRBD2 (7 bases). Germline V gives CDR1 KGHSH, CDR2 LQKENI. V gave up 0 bases and J gave up 2 bases, with 14 bases separating them. CDR3 length equals 16 residues. The CDR3 DNA reads as TGTGCCAGCTCACCACCTAGGGGGGGGCTAGCCTACGAGCAGTACTTC. It specifies CASSPPRGGLAYEQYF.

V usage is TRBV28 and J usage is TRBJ1-1, with TRBD1 matching 9 bases. With V trimmed by 5 bases and J by 4 bases, 8 bases remained unmatched. The germline V gene encodes CDR1 MDHEN and CDR2 SYDVKM. The length of the CDR3 is 15 residues. The CDR3 DNA follows: TGTGCCAGCAGTCTAAGCCCGACAGGGGGCACTGAAGCTTTCTTT. Residues: CASSLSPTGGTEAFF.

This rearrangement joins TRBV5-1 to TRBJ2-7; 7 bases align to TRBD1. CDR3 length: 14 amino acids. The germline V gene encodes CDR1 SGHRS and CDR2 YFSETQ. V was pared by 1 base and J by 3 bases, with 4 bases of the junction left unmatched. CDR3 region: CASSLKTGSYEQYF. The CDR3 nucleotides are TGCGCCAGCAGCTTGAAGACAGGGAGCTACGAGCAGTACTTC. The whole variable domain, remainder taken from reference TRBV5-1 and TRBJ2-7, is KAGVTQTPRYLIKTRGQQVTLSCSPISGHRSVSWYQQTPGQGLQFLFEYFSETQRNKGNFPGRFSGRQFSNSRSEMNVSTLELGDSALYLCASSLKTGSYEQYFGPGTRLTVT.

The chain has TRBV27 and TRBJ1-2, with 7 bases matching TRBD1. In germline, CDR1 is MNHEY, CDR2 SMNVEV (reference sequence). After removal of 3 bases from V and 14 bases from J, the junction contained 15 bases not matched to a gene. This CDR3 is built from 14 residues. The CDR3 region has the DNA TGTGCCAGCAGTTTGGGGGACAGTGGGGGCGCGGAGACCTTC. Its protein product is CASSLGDSGGAETF.

V and J are TRBV5-1 and TRBJ2-2, with TRBD2 matching over 11 bases. Trimming removed 7 bases from V and 4 bases from J; junction bases left unmatched: 15. This CDR3 is built from 18 residues. Germline V lookup: CDR1 SGHRS, CDR2 YFSETQ. The DNA of the CDR3 is TGCGCCAGCGGCCCGGGGGTAGCGGGAGGGCATAGCACCGGGGAGCTGTTTTTT. It codes for CASGPGVAGGHSTGELFF.

The chain has TRBV10-2 and TRBJ1-4, with D possibly being TRBD1 (5 bases). The CDR3 is 15 residues long. V lost 8 bases to trimming and J lost 8 bases, with 21 bases between them. The V gene's germline CDR1 is WSHSY and CDR2 SAAADI. CDR3 nucleotides: TGCGCCAGCGGCGACCCCCAGGGTGTGGGCGAAAAACTGTTTTTT. Translating it yields CASGDPQGVGEKLFF.

This clone was found many times. The V and J genes are TRBV6-5 and TRBJ1-2, with D perhaps TRBD1 (5 bases). The CDR3 sequence is 14 residues long. Per germline, CDR1 MNHEY and CDR2 SVGAGI. Trimming pared 6 bases from V and 4 bases from J, leaving 15 bases between. The CDR3 reads CASRATGIPYGYTF. DNA for the CDR3: TGTGCCAGCAGGGCAACAGGAATTCCCTATGGCTACACCTTC.

This clone was counted only a few times. The chain has TRBV11-2 and TRBJ2-1; TRBD1 matches 7 bases. The CDR3 is 12 amino acids. J was trimmed by 14 bases and V by 1 base; bases with no gene match: 5. Germline V CDR1 and CDR2: SGHAT, FQNNGV. In DNA, the CDR3 is TGTGCCAGCAGCTTAGGGAGGACAGGCGAGTTCTTC. Translating gives CASSLGRTGEFF.

This chain connects TRBV23-1 to TRBJ2-5, with 7 nucleotides matching TRBD2. TRBV23-1 is noted as an ORF with a role that remains uncertain. CDR3 size: 15 residues. V was pared by 5 bases and J by 5 bases, with 11 bases of the junction left unmatched. The CDR3 DNA sequence: TGCGCCAGCAGTTTTCAGCGGGGTGAGGGGGAGACCCAGTACTTC. Translated: CASSFQRGEGETQYF.

The chain employs TRBV6-1 and TRBJ2-1; 11 nucleotides align to TRBD2. The CDR3 has 15 residues. Per the germline V gene, CDR1 is MNHNS and CDR2 is SASEGT. With 6 bases clipped from V and 5 bases from J, the junction kept 6 bases outside the gene matches. The DNA of the CDR3 is TGTGCCAGCAGGGTAGCGGGAGGGGGGAACAATGAGCAGTTCTTC. Translation: CASRVAGGGNNEQFF.

This clone was counted a single time. The chain employs TRBV10-3 and TRBJ1-1; 7 bases align to TRBD1. Germline lookup yields CDR1 ENHRY and CDR2 SYGVKD. The CDR3 extends over 13 amino acids. The V and J ends lost 4 bases and 3 bases, in that order; junction bases with no gene match: 2. Here the CDR3 reads CAISGQGDTEAFF. The CDR3 DNA follows: TGTGCCATCAGTGGGCAGGGGGACACTGAAGCTTTCTTT.